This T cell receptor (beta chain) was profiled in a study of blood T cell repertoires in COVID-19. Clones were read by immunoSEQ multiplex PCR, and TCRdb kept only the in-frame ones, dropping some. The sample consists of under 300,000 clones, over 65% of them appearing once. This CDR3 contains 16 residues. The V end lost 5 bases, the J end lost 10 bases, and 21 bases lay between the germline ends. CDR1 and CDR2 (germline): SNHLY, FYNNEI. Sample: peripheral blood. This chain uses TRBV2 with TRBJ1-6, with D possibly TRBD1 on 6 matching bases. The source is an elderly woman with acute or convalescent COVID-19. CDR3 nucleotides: TGTGCCAGCAGTCAACAGGGAATTCTGATGGGATCACCCCTCCACTTT. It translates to CASSQQGILMGSPLHF.